The 28 T cell receptor beta chains given below trace back to one sample, sequenced in a study of blood T cell repertoires in COVID-19. Repertoires were generated with immunoSEQ multiplex PCR, while TCRdb's copy carries only in-frame clones and drops some. The sample lists a few hundred thousand clones, roughly 85% occurring once. Sequences were obtained from PBMCs or T cells enriched from blood (not recorded which). These TCRs come from a young man who had recovered from COVID-19.

The rearrangement links TRBV5-1 to TRBJ2-3; 11 nucleotides agree with TRBD1. Germline values: CDR1 SGHRS, CDR2 YFSETQ. The ends lost 4 bases at V and 3 bases at J; junction bases unmatched: 7. CDR3 size: 16 residues. Here the CDR3 DNA reads TGCGCCAGCAGCACCTCCGGGACAGGGGGAACAGATACGCAGTATTTT. Encoded protein: CASSTSGTGGTDTQYF.

The rearrangement links TRBV9 to TRBJ1-1; perhaps TRBD1 as D (6 bases). V was trimmed by 3 bases and J by 0 bases, leaving 18 bases between them. The CDR3 totals 17 residues. Germline CDR1 SGDLS, CDR2 YYNGEE. The CDR3 coding sequence is TGTGCCAGCAGCGAAGGACAGCCACCTTTTATGAACACTGAAGCTTTCTTT. This sequence encodes CASSEGQPPFMNTEAFF. Complete variable domain (other parts from reference TRBV9 and TRBJ1-1): DSGVTQTPKHLITATGQRVTLRCSPRSGDLSVYWYQQSLDQGLQFLIQYYNGEERAKGNILERFSAQQFPDLHSELNLSSLELGDSALYFCASSEGQPPFMNTEAFFGQGTRLTVV.

This clone has just a few counts. The V and J genes are TRBV6-4 and TRBJ2-3, with 10 bases lining up with TRBD2. The V segment lost 0 bases and the J segment 3 bases; nucleotides outside the gene matches: 6. The germline CDR1 and CDR2 sequences are MRHNA and SNTAGT. The CDR3 extends over 17 amino acids. CDR3 loop: CASSDSSGGASTDTQYF. The CDR3 DNA sequence: TGTGCCAGCAGTGACTCCAGCGGGGGGGCCAGTACAGATACGCAGTATTTT.

The chain joins TRBV5-4 to TRBJ1-2, with D maybe TRBD1 (5 bases). CDR3 length: 16 residues. The germline gives CDR1 SGHNT, CDR2 YYREEE (reference sequence). Trimming left V 1 base short and J 8 bases short, with 21 bases between. The CDR3 DNA follows: TGTGCCAGCAGCTTGCCCCGGGACTCCTATGCAGGGGGCTACACCTTC. This gives the protein CASSLPRDSYAGGYTF.

In nucleotides, the CDR3 is TGCGCCAGCAGCCTGGGGACTATTAACTATGGCTACACCTTC. The encoded protein is CASSLGTINYGYTF. The V call is TRBV5-1, the J call TRBJ1-2; tentatively, D is TRBD1 (5 bases). The CDR3 has 14 residues. Germline V CDR1 and CDR2: SGHRS, YFSETQ. The V gene lost 4 bases and the J gene lost 1 base, with 11 bases spanning the gap.

The CDR3 loop is CASSQELSHRGNYEQYF. CDR3 sequence (DNA): TGCGCCAGCAGCCAGGAGTTGAGTCACAGGGGCAACTACGAGCAGTACTTC. The rearrangement links TRBV4-3 to TRBJ2-7; 7 bases agree with TRBD1. The junction had 14 bases not matched to a gene; V was cut back by 3 bases and J by 3 bases. Germline values: CDR1 LGHNA, CDR2 YSLEER. This CDR3 contains 17 residues.

CDR3 nucleotides: TGTGCCAGCAGGCCGACAGGGGGCGCTTATGGCTACACCTTC. Translated: CASRPTGGAYGYTF. The rearrangement uses TRBV2 and TRBJ1-2; 10 bases are a match to TRBD1. The CDR3 totals 14 residues. Germline loops: CDR1 SNHLY, CDR2 FYNNEI. After removal of 6 bases from V and 5 bases from J, the junction contained 6 bases not matched to a gene.

As to this clone: Within the sample, other DNA sequences also encode this same CDR3. The chain uses TRBV12-3 or TRBV12-4 and TRBJ1-2; TRBD1 matches at 8 bases. The ends lost 6 bases at V and 7 bases at J; junction bases unmatched: 4. This CDR3 has 12 amino acids. The CDR3 coding sequence is TGTGCCAGCAGCAGGACAGGGTTTGGCTACACCTTC. Translation: CASSRTGFGYTF.

The chain is built from TRBV12-3 or TRBV12-4 and TRBJ1-1; weak D call: TRBD1 (5 bases). Trimming cost V 2 bases and J 4 bases, with 8 bases left between them. The CDR3 covers 13 residues. The chain's CDR3 is CASSLRGPTEAFF. The CDR3 DNA follows: TGTGCCAGCAGTTTAAGGGGCCCCACTGAAGCTTTCTTT.

The chain has TRBV6-5 and TRBJ2-7; TRBD1 agrees at 9 bases. In germline, CDR1 is MNHEY, CDR2 SVGAGI. V shed 7 bases and J 4 bases; nucleotides not matched to a gene: 11. The CDR3 is made up of 15 amino acids. The CDR3 bases are TGTGCCAGCACCGACCAGCCTGGGACAGGGTACGAGCAGTACTTC. Translating it yields CASTDQPGTGYEQYF.

The genes are TRBV7-2 and TRBJ1-2, with a possible D match to TRBD1 (6 bases). V lost 5 bases and J lost 8, with 24 bases in between. This CDR3 is 16 amino acids long. CDR1 SGHTA and CDR2 FQGNSA come from the germline V gene. CDR3 DNA sequence: TGTGCCAGCAGCCCAACCCTAAAAACACAGGGAACGGGCTACACCTTC. Encoded protein: CASSPTLKTQGTGYTF.

V is TRBV4-2 and J is TRBJ1-1; D unresolved. The CDR3 runs 15 residues. CDR1 is LGHNA, CDR2 YNFKEQ, per germline. The V gene lost 0 bases and the J gene lost 5 bases, with 13 bases spanning the gap. The CDR3 nucleotides read TGTGCCAGCAGCCAAGATCCCGGGAGAAGTACTGAAGCTTTCTTT. This gives the protein CASSQDPGRSTEAFF.

The chain links TRBV14 to TRBJ2-3; 11 nucleotides agree with TRBD2. Germline trimming cut 2 bases from V and 6 bases from J; bases unmatched to any gene: 4. The CDR3 contains 15 residues. The V gene's germline CDR1 is SGHDN and CDR2 FVKESK. The CDR3 DNA reads TGTGCCAGCAGCCAAATAGCGGGGGGGCCCGATACGCAGTATTTT. Translation gives CASSQIAGGPDTQYF.

This chain uses TRBV7-3 with TRBJ1-1; possible D gene TRBD1, 5 bases. V was pared by 2 bases and J by 1 base, with 11 bases between. The germline gives CDR1 SGHTA, CDR2 FQGTGA. This CDR3 is 15 amino acids long. Here the CDR3 DNA reads TGTGCCAGCAGCTTAGGCCCAGGGAAGAACACTGAAGCTTTCTTT. It is translated as CASSLGPGKNTEAFF.

This clone was found a few times. This chain links TRBV5-6 with TRBJ2-3; 9 bases align to TRBD1. Germline lookup yields CDR1 SGHDT and CDR2 YYEEEE. V dropped 4 bases and J dropped 3; count of bases not matched to a gene: 15. The length of the CDR3 is 18 residues. The CDR3 coding sequence is TGTGCCAGCAGCCCAAACCTAGACAGGGGGAGAGGGACAGATACGCAGTATTTT. Translation gives CASSPNLDRGRGTDTQYF.

The rearrangement links TRBV18 to TRBJ1-4, with a tentative D call TRBD1 (5 bases). The ends were cut back, 5 bases at V and 0 bases at J, with 10 bases in the middle. Germline assignment: CDR1 KGHSH and CDR2 LQKENI. The CDR3 length is 15 residues. CDR3 sequence reads: CASSTQTATNEKLFF. The CDR3 DNA reads as TGTGCCAGCTCAACCCAGACAGCAACTAATGAAAAACTGTTTTTT. The complete variable domain, with remaining parts taken from reference TRBV18 and TRBJ1-4, reads NAGVMQNPRHLVRRRGQEARLRCSPMKGHSHVYWYRQLPEEGLKFMVYLQKENIIDESGMPKERFSAEFPKEGPSILRIQQVVRGDSAAYFCASSTQTATNEKLFFGSGTQLSVL.

This sequence joins TRBV5-4 and TRBJ2-7; D is perhaps TRBD1 (6 bases). CDR3 size: 13 residues. The ends were cut back, 3 bases at V and 3 bases at J, with 10 bases in the middle. CDR1 and CDR2 (germline): SGHNT, YYREEE (reference sequence). This chain's CDR3 is CASSSRQDYEQYF. In DNA form, the CDR3 reads TGTGCCAGCAGCTCCAGACAGGACTACGAGCAGTACTTC.

The rearrangement joins TRBV12-3 or TRBV12-4 to TRBJ2-7, with D unresolved. The V gene lost 6 bases and the J gene lost 5 bases, with 8 bases spanning the gap. This CDR3 region has 11 residues. The CDR3, as DNA: TGTGCCAGCAGCCTGGGCCACGAGCAGTACTTC. Protein: CASSLGHEQYF.

The chain employs TRBV12-5 and TRBJ1-5; tentative D call: TRBD1 (6 bases). The CDR3 covers 20 residues. V lost 1 base to trimming and J lost 1 base, with 23 bases between them. Germline lookup yields CDR1 LGHNT and CDR2 FRNRAP. CDR3 region: CASGLALTGTTRFSNQPQHF. The CDR3, as DNA: TGTGCTAGTGGTTTGGCCCTAACCGGGACAACACGATTCAGCAATCAGCCCCAGCATTTT.

The CDR3 is CASSVYTLNTGELFF. For the CDR3, the DNA is TGTGCCAGCAGTGTGTACACCTTGAACACCGGGGAGCTGTTTTTT. The chain employs TRBV2 and TRBJ2-2; D remains unclear. There are 15 residues in the CDR3. Trimming removed 4 bases from V and 1 base from J, with 10 bases in between. Germline V gene lookup returns CDR1 SNHLY and CDR2 FYNNEI. The full variable domain, completed using reference TRBV2 and TRBJ2-2, is EPEVTQTPSHQVTQMGQEVILRCVPISNHLYFYWYRQILGQKVEFLVSFYNNEISEKSEIFDDQFSVERPDGSNFTLKIRSTKLEDSAMYFCASSVYTLNTGELFFGEGSRLTVL.

This chain's CDR3 is CASRYNFDSPLHF. In DNA, the CDR3 is TGTGCCAGCAGATACAATTTCGATTCACCCCTCCACTTT. This sequence joins TRBV5-6 and TRBJ1-6; D uncertain. The germline CDR1 and CDR2 sequences are SGHDT and YYEEEE. The germline V and J ends were trimmed by 5 bases and 8 bases, with 11 bases remaining between them. This CDR3 contains 13 residues.

The chain has TRBV7-8 and TRBJ2-1; 7 bases agree with TRBD1. In germline, CDR1 is SGHVS, CDR2 FQNEAQ. The CDR3 spans 15 residues. V lost 4 bases, J lost 9 bases, and 12 bases stayed unmatched. The CDR3 protein is CASSWGTVGGREQFF. The CDR3 DNA reads as TGTGCCAGCAGCTGGGGGACAGTAGGAGGACGTGAGCAGTTCTTC.

The count of this clone is one. The chain is built from TRBV13 and TRBJ2-2; D is unclear. The V end lost 6 bases, the J end lost 1 base, and 9 bases lay between the germline ends. Germline values: CDR1 PRHDT, CDR2 FYEKMQ (reference sequence). The CDR3 length is 14 residues. Here the CDR3 DNA reads TGTGCCAGCAGTAGCTTCATGAACACCGGGGAGCTGTTTTTT. Encoded protein: CASSSFMNTGELFF.

Comments on this clone: One junction end does not reproduce the germline sequence, and a read error may be involved. The V call is TRBV7-7, the J call TRBJ2-2; tentatively, D is TRBD2 (5 bases). Germline assignment: CDR1 SSHAT and CDR2 FNYEAQ (reference sequence). The length of the CDR3 is 16 residues. DNA of the CDR3: TGTGCTAGCAGCCCCTGGACGGGAAAGGGCACCGGGGAGCTGTTTTTT. It encodes CASSPWTGKGTGELFF.

This clone was seen more than once but under ten times. Written as DNA, the CDR3 is TGTGCCAGTAGTCCGTTGACAAGCACAGATACGCAGTATTTT. Translated: CASSPLTSTDTQYF. The V gene is TRBV19, the J gene TRBJ2-3; D call uncertain. CDR1 and CDR2 (germline): LNHDA, SQIVND (reference sequence). The CDR3 extends over 14 amino acids. Trimming took off 5 bases at V and 0 bases at J, with 9 bases between the two ends.

The chain combines TRBV2 with TRBJ1-4; 11 bases fit TRBD1. Germline trimming cut 6 bases from V and 6 bases from J; bases unmatched to any gene: 6. In germline, CDR1 is SNHLY, CDR2 FYNNEI. The CDR3 is made up of 15 amino acids. CDR3 residues: CASSLGQGAYEKLFF. DNA for the CDR3: TGTGCCAGCAGCTTAGGACAGGGGGCCTATGAAAAACTGTTTTTT.

V usage is TRBV2 and J usage is TRBJ1-3; TRBD1 might be the D (6 bases). The CDR3 runs to 15 residues. Germline V CDR1 and CDR2: SNHLY, FYNNEI. The V end lost 7 bases, the J end lost 1 base, and 14 bases lay between the germline ends. CDR3 sequence (DNA): TGTGCCAGCATTAATCCCAGGGGTTCTGGAAACACCATATATTTT. This gives the protein CASINPRGSGNTIYF.

The genes are TRBV12-5 and TRBJ1-1; tentatively, D is TRBD1 (5 bases). The CDR3 is 14 amino acids. The V gene lost 4 bases and the J gene lost 1 base, with 10 bases spanning the gap. Germline V lookup: CDR1 LGHNT, CDR2 FRNRAP. CDR3 bases: TGTGCTAGTGGTTCCAGGGCCCCGAACACTGAAGCTTTCTTT. It encodes CASGSRAPNTEAFF.